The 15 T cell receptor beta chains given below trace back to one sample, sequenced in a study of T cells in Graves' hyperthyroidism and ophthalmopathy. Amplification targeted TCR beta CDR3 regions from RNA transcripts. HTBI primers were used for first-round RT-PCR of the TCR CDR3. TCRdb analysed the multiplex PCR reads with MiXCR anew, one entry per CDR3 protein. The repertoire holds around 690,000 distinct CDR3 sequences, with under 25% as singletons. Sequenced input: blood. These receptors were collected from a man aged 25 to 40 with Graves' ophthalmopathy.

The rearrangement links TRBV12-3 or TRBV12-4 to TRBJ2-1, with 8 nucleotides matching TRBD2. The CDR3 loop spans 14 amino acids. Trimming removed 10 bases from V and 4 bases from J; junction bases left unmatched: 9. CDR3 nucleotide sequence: TGTGCCACCCGGACTAGCCGGAGTTACAATGAGCAGTTCTTC. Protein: CATRTSRSYNEQFF.

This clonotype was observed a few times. The CDR3 region is CSARDPGQGGYEQYF. The CDR3 DNA is TGCAGTGCTAGAGACCCGGGACAGGGGGGCTACGAGCAGTACTTC. The chain joins TRBV20-1 to TRBJ2-7; TRBD1 aligns across 11 bases. The CDR3 is made up of 15 amino acids. J lost 3 bases, V lost 0 bases, and 4 bases had no gene match. CDR1 is DFQATT and CDR2 is SNEGSKA in the germline V gene (reference sequence).

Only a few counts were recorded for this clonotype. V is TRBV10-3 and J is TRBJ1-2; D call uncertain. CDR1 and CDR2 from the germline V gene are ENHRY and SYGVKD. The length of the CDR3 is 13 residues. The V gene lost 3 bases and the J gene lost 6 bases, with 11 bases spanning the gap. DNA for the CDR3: TGTGCCATCAGTGAAGCGGACGCGGATGGCTACACCTTC. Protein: CAISEADADGYTF.

CDR3 sequence (DNA): TGTGCCACTCGCGAACAGGGGGTGGGGGACGAGCAGTACTTC. It encodes CATREQGVGDEQYF. The chain is built from TRBV10-3 and TRBJ2-7; 8 bases line up with TRBD1. The J segment lost 5 bases and the V segment lost 10 bases, leaving 13 bases of the junction unmatched. Germline CDR1 ENHRY, CDR2 SYGVKD. There are 14 residues in the CDR3.

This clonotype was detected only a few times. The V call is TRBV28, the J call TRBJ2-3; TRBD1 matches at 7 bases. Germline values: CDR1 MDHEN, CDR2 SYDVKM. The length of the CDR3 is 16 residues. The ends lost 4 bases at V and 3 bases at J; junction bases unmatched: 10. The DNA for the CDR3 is TGTGCCAGCAGTTCAGACAGGGTTGTAGGTACAGATACGCAGTATTTT. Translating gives CASSSDRVVGTDTQYF.

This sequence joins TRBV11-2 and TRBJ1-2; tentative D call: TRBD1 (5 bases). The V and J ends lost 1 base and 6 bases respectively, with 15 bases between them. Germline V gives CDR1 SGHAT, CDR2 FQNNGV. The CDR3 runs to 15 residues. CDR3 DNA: TGTGCCAGCAGCTTAGTAGGGCAGGGAGGAAATGGCTACACCTTC. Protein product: CASSLVGQGGNGYTF.

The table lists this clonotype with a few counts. The DNA for the CDR3 is TGTGCCTGGAGTAAACGACAGCTCACAGATACGCAGTATTTT. This encodes CAWSKRQLTDTQYF. The rearrangement uses TRBV30 and TRBJ2-3, with D tentatively TRBD1 (5 bases). The CDR3 length is 14 residues. The germline CDR1 and CDR2 sequences are GTSNPN and SVGIG (reference sequence). Trimming removed 2 bases from V and 2 bases from J, with 11 bases in between. Full variable domain (outside the CDR3, taken from reference TRBV30 and TRBJ2-3): SQTIHQWPATLVQPVGSPLSLECTVEGTSNPNLYWYRQAAGRGLQLLFYSVGIGQISSEVPQNLSASRPQDRQFILSSKKLLLSDSGFYLCAWSKRQLTDTQYFGPGTRLTVL.

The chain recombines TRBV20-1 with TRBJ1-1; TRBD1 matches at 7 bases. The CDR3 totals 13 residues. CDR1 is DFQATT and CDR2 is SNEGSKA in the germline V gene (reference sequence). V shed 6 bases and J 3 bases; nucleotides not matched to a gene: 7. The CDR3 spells CSAGGGYYTEAFF. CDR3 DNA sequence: TGCAGTGCCGGAGGGGGCTATTACACTGAAGCTTTCTTT.

CDR3 sequence (DNA): TGTGCCAGCAGCCAAGATAGTAGCGGGAGCTCCTACAATGAGCAGTTCTTC. Protein product: CASSQDSSGSSYNEQFF. J is TRBJ2-1 and V is TRBV3-1; TRBD2 aligns across 9 bases. The CDR3 runs 17 residues. CDR1 LGHDT and CDR2 YNNKEL come from the germline V gene (reference sequence). V shed 0 bases and J 0 bases; nucleotides not matched to a gene: 3.

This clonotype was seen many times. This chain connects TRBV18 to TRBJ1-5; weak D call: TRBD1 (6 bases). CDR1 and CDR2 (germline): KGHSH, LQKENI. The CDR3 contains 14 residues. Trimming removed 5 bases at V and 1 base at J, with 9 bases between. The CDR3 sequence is CASSFQGSNQPQHF. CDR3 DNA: TGTGCCAGCTCATTCCAGGGGAGCAATCAGCCCCAGCATTTT.

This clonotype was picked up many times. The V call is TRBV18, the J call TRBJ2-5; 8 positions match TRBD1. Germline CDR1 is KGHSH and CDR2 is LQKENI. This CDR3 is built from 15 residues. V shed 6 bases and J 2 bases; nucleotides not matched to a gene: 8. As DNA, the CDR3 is TGTGCCAGCTCTCCGACAGGGGTCTTTCAAGAGACCCAGTACTTC. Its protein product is CASSPTGVFQETQYF.

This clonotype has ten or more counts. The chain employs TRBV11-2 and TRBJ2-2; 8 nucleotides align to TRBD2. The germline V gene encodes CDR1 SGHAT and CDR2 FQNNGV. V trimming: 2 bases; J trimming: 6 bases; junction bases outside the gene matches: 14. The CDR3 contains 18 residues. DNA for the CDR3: TGTGCCAGCAGCTTAAGGGGCCTCTCCGGGAGGGCCGCCGGGGAGCTGTTTTTT. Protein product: CASSLRGLSGRAAGELFF.

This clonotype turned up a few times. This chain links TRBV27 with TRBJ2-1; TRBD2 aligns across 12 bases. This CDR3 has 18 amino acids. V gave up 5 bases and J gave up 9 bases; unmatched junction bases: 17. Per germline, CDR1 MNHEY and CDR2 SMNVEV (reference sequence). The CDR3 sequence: CASSPSSGLAGRRSEQFF. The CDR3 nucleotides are TGTGCCAGCAGTCCTTCCTCCGGACTAGCGGGAAGGAGGTCTGAGCAGTTCTTC.

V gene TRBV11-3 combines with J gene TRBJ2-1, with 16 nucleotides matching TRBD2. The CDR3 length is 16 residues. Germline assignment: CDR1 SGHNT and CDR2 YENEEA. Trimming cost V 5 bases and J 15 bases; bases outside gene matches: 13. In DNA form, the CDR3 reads TGTGCCAGCAGCACAACCGGGACTAGCGGGAGGGCCAAACTGTTCTTC. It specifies CASSTTGTSGRAKLFF.

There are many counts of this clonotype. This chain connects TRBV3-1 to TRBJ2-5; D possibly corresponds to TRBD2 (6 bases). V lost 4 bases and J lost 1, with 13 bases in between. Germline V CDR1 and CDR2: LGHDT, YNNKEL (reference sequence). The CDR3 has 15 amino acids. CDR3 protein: CASSRDSPGQETQYF. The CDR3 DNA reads TGTGCCAGCAGCCGGGACTCTCCGGGCCAAGAGACCCAGTACTTC.